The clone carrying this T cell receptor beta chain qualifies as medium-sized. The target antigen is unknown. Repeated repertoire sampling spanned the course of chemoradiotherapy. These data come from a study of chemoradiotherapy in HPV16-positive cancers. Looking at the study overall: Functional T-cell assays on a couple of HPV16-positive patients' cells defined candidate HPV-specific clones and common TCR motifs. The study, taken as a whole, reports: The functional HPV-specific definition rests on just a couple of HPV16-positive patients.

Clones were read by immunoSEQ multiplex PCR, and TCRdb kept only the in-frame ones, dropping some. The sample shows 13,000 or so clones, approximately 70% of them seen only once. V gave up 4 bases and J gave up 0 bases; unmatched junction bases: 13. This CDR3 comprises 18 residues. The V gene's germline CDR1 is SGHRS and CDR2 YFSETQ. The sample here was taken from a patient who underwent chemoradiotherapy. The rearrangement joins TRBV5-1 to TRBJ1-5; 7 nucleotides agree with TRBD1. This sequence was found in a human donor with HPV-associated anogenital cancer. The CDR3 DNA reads TGCGCCAGCAGCATGCGACAGGGTGGTGGATATAGCAATCAGCCCCAGCATTTT. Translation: CASSMRQGGGYSNQPQHF.